Shown below are 22 T cell receptor beta chains from a single sample sequenced in a study of patients and donors after allogeneic stem cell transplantation. TCRdb passed the RT-PCR reads through MiXCR, listing each CDR3 protein once. The sample has tens of thousands of distinct CDR3 sequences, around 48% seen once; the top ten hold 50% to 75%. The specimen sequenced was blood, either unsorted or a sorted T cell fraction (not recorded which). Receptors originate from a human donor who was either an allogeneic HSCT recipient or a stem cell or donor lymphocyte infusion donor (not recorded which). It is not recorded whose cells these are; they may come from a transplant donor.

The chain recombines TRBV2 with TRBJ1-1, with D tentatively TRBD1 (5 bases). This CDR3 has 14 residues. The V and J ends lost 2 bases and 5 bases respectively, with 12 bases between them. The V gene's germline CDR1 is SNHLY and CDR2 FYNNEI. Here the CDR3 reads CASSELGRETEAFF. The CDR3 DNA sequence: TGTGCCAGCAGTGAACTGGGGCGGGAAACTGAAGCTTTCTTT.

This chain's CDR3 is CASSWSGTGSYEQYF. CDR3 DNA: TGTGCCAGCAGTTGGTCCGGGACTGGTTCCTACGAGCAGTACTTC. This rearrangement joins TRBV27 to TRBJ2-7; D is perhaps TRBD2 (6 bases). CDR3 size: 15 residues. V gave up 4 bases and J gave up 1 base, with 14 bases separating them. CDR1 is MNHEY and CDR2 is SMNVEV in the germline V gene (reference sequence).

A few counts support this clonotype. The chain recombines TRBV20-1 with TRBJ1-4; no clear D gene. The V end lost 0 bases, the J end lost 5 bases, and 10 bases lay between the germline ends. This CDR3 spans 14 amino acids. Germline lookup yields CDR1 DFQATT and CDR2 SNEGSKA (reference sequence). The CDR3 here is CSAREVHGNEKLFF. For the CDR3, the DNA is TGCAGTGCTAGAGAAGTTCACGGAAATGAAAAACTGTTTTTT.

This clonotype has only a few counts. The chain links TRBV7-9 to TRBJ1-1; 10 nucleotides match TRBD1. The CDR3 totals 16 residues. V was clipped by 5 bases and J by 1 base; unmatched bases: 7. CDR1 is SEHNR, CDR2 FQNEAQ, per germline (reference sequence). The DNA for the CDR3 is TGTGCCAGCAGCCCCGGGACAGGGGTCGAGAACACTGAAGCTTTCTTT. Translating gives CASSPGTGVENTEAFF. The whole variable domain, filled in from reference TRBV7-9 and TRBJ1-1, reads DTGVSQNPRHKITKRGQNVTFRCDPISEHNRLYWYRQTLGQGPEFLTYFQNEAQLEKSRLLSDRFSAERPKGSFSTLEIQRTEQGDSAMYLCASSPGTGVENTEAFFGQGTRLTVV.

The V call is TRBV12-3 or TRBV12-4, the J call TRBJ1-6; 7 nucleotides match TRBD1. Trimming at V came to 6 bases and at J to 7 bases, leaving 12 bases not matched to a gene. The CDR3 covers 16 residues. The CDR3 region has the DNA TGTGCCAGCAGCCAAAAGGGGGCAGGCCTCAATTCACCCCTCCACTTT. Residues: CASSQKGAGLNSPLHF.

The chain carries TRBV27 and TRBJ1-4; D ambiguous. CDR1 and CDR2 (germline): MNHEY, SMNVEV (reference sequence). V lost 5 bases and J lost 2, with 15 bases in between. This CDR3 has 16 residues. CDR3 sequence reads: CASSASTAATNEKLFF. The CDR3 nucleotides read TGTGCCAGCAGTGCATCCACAGCGGCTACTAATGAAAAACTGTTTTTT. Complete variable domain (other parts from reference TRBV27 and TRBJ1-4): EAQVTQNPRYLITVTGKKLTVTCSQNMNHEYMSWYRQDPGLGLRQIYYSMNVEVTDKGDVPEGYKVSRKEKRNFPLILESPSPNQTSLYFCASSASTAATNEKLFFGSGTQLSVL.

The rearrangement joins TRBV14 to TRBJ1-6; TRBD1 matches 8 bases. Germline V gene data show CDR1 as SGHDN and CDR2 as FVKESK. The CDR3 is 17 amino acids. V lost 2 bases to trimming and J lost 7 bases; unmatched junction nucleotides: 10. The CDR3, as DNA: TGTGCCAGCAGCCAAAACTCAATTCGACAGGGGAATTCACCCCTCCACTTT. This codes for CASSQNSIRQGNSPLHF.

The chain joins TRBV28 to TRBJ2-7; 9 positions agree with TRBD1. This CDR3 region has 15 residues. Germline V gives CDR1 MDHEN, CDR2 SYDVKM. V was pared by 7 bases and J by 1 base, with 8 bases of the junction left unmatched. Here the CDR3 reads CASNRPGQGSYEQYF. DNA of the CDR3: TGTGCCAGCAATCGGCCGGGACAGGGTTCCTACGAGCAGTACTTC.

V gene TRBV4-3 combines with J gene TRBJ1-1; TRBD1 agrees at 7 bases. Per the germline V gene, CDR1 is LGHNA and CDR2 is YSLEER. The V and J ends lost 0 bases and 1 base, in that order; junction bases with no gene match: 5. This CDR3 region has 16 residues. In nucleotides, the CDR3 is TGCGCCAGCAGCCAAGAAGTCGACAGGGCGAACACTGAAGCTTTCTTT. Its translation is CASSQEVDRANTEAFF.

The sample holds a few counts of this clonotype. The chain uses TRBV6-2 or TRBV6-3 and TRBJ1-5; TRBD1 might be the D (6 bases). Germline V gene sequence: CDR1 MNHEY, CDR2 SVGEGT. V lost 5 bases and J lost 4, with 12 bases in between. The CDR3 consists of 14 residues. The CDR3 sequence is CASSQGFQNQPQHF. The CDR3 DNA is TGTGCCAGCAGTCAGGGGTTCCAGAATCAGCCCCAGCATTTT.

The CDR3 sequence is CASSQVPPNYGYTF. CDR3 in DNA: TGCGCCAGCAGCCAAGTACCACCAAACTATGGCTACACCTTC. The J gene is TRBJ1-2, the V gene TRBV4-3; D call uncertain. Germline assignment: CDR1 LGHNA and CDR2 YSLEER. Trimming cost V 1 base and J 2 bases, with 8 bases left between them. There are 14 residues in the CDR3.

This rearrangement joins TRBV12-3 or TRBV12-4 to TRBJ2-2; 7 nucleotides match TRBD1. Germline trimming cut 5 bases from V and 1 base from J; bases unmatched to any gene: 1. This CDR3 has 14 residues. CDR3 DNA: TGTGCCAGCAGTCGACAGGGGAACACCGGGGAGCTGTTTTTT. It translates to CASSRQGNTGELFF.

This clonotype has only a few counts. The chain combines TRBV27 with TRBJ1-6, with 9 bases that match TRBD1. Trimming took 3 bases from V and 11 from J; bases not matched to a gene: 8. In germline, CDR1 is MNHEY, CDR2 SMNVEV (reference sequence). The CDR3 is 15 amino acids. CDR3 region: CASSFSGTGRPPLHF. The DNA for the CDR3 is TGTGCCAGCAGTTTTTCCGGGACAGGGAGGCCACCCCTCCACTTT.

This clonotype was detected only a few times. This chain links TRBV12-3 or TRBV12-4 with TRBJ1-6; D remains unclear. V was trimmed by 7 bases and J by 6 bases, leaving 10 bases between them. This CDR3 has 13 residues. The CDR3 loop reads CASTQLSNSPLHF. The CDR3 DNA reads as TGTGCCAGCACGCAGTTGTCTAATTCACCCCTCCACTTT.

This clonotype occurred once. The chain links TRBV20-1 to TRBJ1-1, with D uncertain. Germline V gene data show CDR1 as DFQATT and CDR2 as SNEGSKA (reference sequence). The CDR3 covers 14 residues. Trimming removed 1 base from V and 0 bases from J, with 9 bases in between. CDR3 in amino acids: CSARGVPMNTEAFF. CDR3 bases: TGCAGTGCTAGAGGGGTTCCCATGAACACTGAAGCTTTCTTT.

The J gene is TRBJ1-1, the V gene TRBV10-3, with unresolved D. Trimming took 5 bases from V and 2 from J, leaving 3 bases between them. This CDR3 comprises 11 residues. CDR1 ENHRY and CDR2 SYGVKD come from the germline V gene. As DNA, the CDR3 is TGTGCCATCAGTCAAAACACTGAAGCTTTCTTT. It is translated as CAISQNTEAFF.

J is TRBJ1-4 and V is TRBV28; 7 bases map to TRBD1. CDR3 length equals 15 residues. Per germline, CDR1 MDHEN and CDR2 SYDVKM. Trimming removed 5 bases from V and 4 bases from J; junction bases left unmatched: 7. The CDR3 spells CASSTRQGINEKLFF. The CDR3 nucleotides read TGTGCCAGCAGTACACGACAGGGCATTAATGAAAAACTGTTTTTT.

The V and J genes are TRBV6-1 and TRBJ2-2; 9 bases are a match to TRBD1. The CDR3 has 15 amino acids. In germline, CDR1 is MNHNS, CDR2 SASEGT. V was clipped by 5 bases and J by 6 bases; unmatched bases: 7. The CDR3 coding sequence is TGTGCCAGCAGTACGACAGGGGGTCTATCCGGGGAGCTGTTTTTT. Translation: CASSTTGGLSGELFF.

The chain links TRBV12-3 or TRBV12-4 to TRBJ2-5; D unresolved. The V gene lost 5 bases and the J gene lost 7 bases, with 11 bases spanning the gap. The CDR3 runs 12 residues. CDR3 loop: CASSPYLGTQYF. The CDR3 DNA reads as TGTGCCAGCAGTCCTTATCTGGGGACCCAGTACTTC.

The chain is built from TRBV3-1 and TRBJ2-7, with D hard to call. The germline V gene encodes CDR1 LGHDT and CDR2 YNNKEL (reference sequence). The V end lost 8 bases, the J end lost 3 bases, and 5 bases lay between the germline ends. CDR3 size: 10 residues. CDR3 residues: CASGHYEQYF. CDR3 DNA sequence: TGTGCCAGCGGGCACTACGAGCAGTACTTC.

This clonotype occurred a few times. The chain has TRBV28 and TRBJ1-5, with 8 bases fitting TRBD1. The CDR3 runs to 14 residues. Losses at the gene ends were 8 bases for V and 9 bases for J; bases not matched to a gene: 12. The V gene's germline CDR1 is MDHEN and CDR2 SYDVKM. The CDR3 spells CASSLQGALMPQHF. In nucleotides, the CDR3 is TGTGCCAGCTCTCTCCAGGGGGCGTTAATGCCCCAGCATTTT.

The rearrangement uses TRBV29-1 and TRBJ2-3; D could derive from TRBD1 or TRBD2 (5 bases each). Germline V gene sequence: CDR1 SQVTM, CDR2 ANQGSEA. V was pared by 0 bases and J by 2 bases, with 12 bases between. The CDR3 totals 15 residues. The CDR3 nucleotides read TGCAGCGTTGAAGAAACCGGGACGACCACAGATACGCAGTATTTT. It yields the protein CSVEETGTTTDTQYF.